The rows below give T cell receptor beta chains drawn from one sample of a study of shared clonotypes between healthy human individuals. Repertoires were generated with immunoSEQ multiplex PCR, while TCRdb's copy carries only in-frame clones and drops some. The sample has over a million clones; about 96% are singletons. Sequencing was done on a sample of naive CD4+ T cells sorted from blood. The receptors come from a young man in good health. Each CDR3 is given with its conserved first and last residue. The order of the fields is D gene, J gene, clone size, V gene, CDR3 DNA, CDR3 protein. A D gene is named only where the DNA matches it firmly. Rows may omit the clone size; those that give it use once, few, many or a size class.

D gene: TRBD1
J gene: TRBJ1-2
clone size: once
V gene: TRBV28
CDR3 DNA: TGTGCCAGCAGTTTCCCAACAGGGGCCCACTATGGCTACACCTTC
CDR3 protein: CASSFPTGAHYGYTF

D gene: .
J gene: TRBJ1-2
clone size: .
V gene: TRBV5-1
CDR3 DNA: TGCGCCAGCAGTGTCGGGGGCCAAACTAACTATGGCTACACCTTC
CDR3 protein: CASSVGGQTNYGYTF

D gene: .
J gene: TRBJ2-7
clone size: .
V gene: TRBV18
CDR3 DNA: TGTGCCAGCTCACCTAGGGACGGGGCCTACGAGCAGTACTTC
CDR3 protein: CASSPRDGAYEQYF

D gene: TRBD2
J gene: TRBJ2-3
clone size: .
V gene: TRBV5-4
CDR3 DNA: TGTGCCCTTAGCGGGAGGGGGGCGAGGGTTACGCAGTATTTT
CDR3 protein: CALSGRGARVTQYF

D gene: TRBD1
J gene: TRBJ1-2
clone size: .
V gene: TRBV6-1
CDR3 DNA: TGTGCCAGCAGCCTGGACAGGGTTTATGACTATGGCTACACCTTC
CDR3 protein: CASSLDRVYDYGYTF

D gene: TRBD1
J gene: TRBJ2-3
clone size: .
V gene: TRBV18
CDR3 DNA: TGTGCCAGCTCACCAAGGACAGGGGACCCCGATACGCAGTATTTT
CDR3 protein: CASSPRTGDPDTQYF

D gene: .
J gene: TRBJ2-1
clone size: once
V gene: TRBV14
CDR3 DNA: TGTGCCAGCAGCCACGGACGAGAAGGCTCCTACAATGAGCAGTTCTTC
CDR3 protein: CASSHGREGSYNEQFF

D gene: TRBD1
J gene: TRBJ1-4
clone size: .
V gene: TRBV5-1
CDR3 DNA: TGCGCCAGCAGATTACAGGGGGAGAGTGAAAAACTGTTTTTT
CDR3 protein: CASRLQGESEKLFF

D gene: TRBD1
J gene: TRBJ2-7
clone size: .
V gene: TRBV5-5
CDR3 DNA: TGTGCCAGCAGCATCGACAGGGCTCTCTACGAGCAGTACTTC
CDR3 protein: CASSIDRALYEQYF

D gene: .
J gene: TRBJ1-4
clone size: .
V gene: TRBV14
CDR3 DNA: TGTGCCAGCAGCCAAGAGTCCGGGATCGCCGGTGAAAAACTGTTTTTT
CDR3 protein: CASSQESGIAGEKLFF

D gene: TRBD1
J gene: TRBJ1-4
clone size: .
V gene: TRBV18
CDR3 DNA: TGTGCCAGCTCACCAATGACAGGGACTTCAACTAATGAAAAACTGTTTTTT
CDR3 protein: CASSPMTGTSTNEKLFF

D gene: .
J gene: TRBJ2-3
clone size: .
V gene: TRBV30
CDR3 DNA: TGTGCCTGGAGTCCTAGCCCATTGGGAGATACGCAGTATTTT
CDR3 protein: CAWSPSPLGDTQYF

D gene: .
J gene: TRBJ2-3
clone size: .
V gene: TRBV2
CDR3 DNA: TGTGCCAGCAGTGCGGGAGCCCCGGCAGATACGCAGTATTTT
CDR3 protein: CASSAGAPADTQYF

D gene: .
J gene: TRBJ2-3
clone size: once
V gene: TRBV7-2
CDR3 DNA: TGTGCCAGCAGCTTAGCCCCAGCGCCTACAGATACGCAGTATTTT
CDR3 protein: CASSLAPAPTDTQYF

D gene: .
J gene: TRBJ1-1
clone size: few
V gene: TRBV5-1
CDR3 DNA: TGCGCCAGCAGCTTGAACACTGAAGCTTTCTTT
CDR3 protein: CASSLNTEAFF

D gene: TRBD1
J gene: TRBJ2-7
clone size: .
V gene: TRBV28
CDR3 DNA: TGTGCCAGCAGGACCGGGGACAGGGTTTCCTACGAGCAGTACTTC
CDR3 protein: CASRTGDRVSYEQYF

D gene: .
J gene: TRBJ2-7
clone size: .
V gene: TRBV5-1
CDR3 DNA: TGCGCCAGCAGCTTGTGGGGACACAGCTCCTACGAGCAGTACTTC
CDR3 protein: CASSLWGHSSYEQYF

D gene: TRBD2
J gene: TRBJ2-3
clone size: .
V gene: TRBV5-1
CDR3 DNA: TGCGCCAGCAGCTTCGTGACTAGCGGGAGAGAAGGGGCAGATACGCAGTATTTT
CDR3 protein: CASSFVTSGREGADTQYF

D gene: TRBD1
J gene: TRBJ1-3
clone size: .
V gene: TRBV7-9
CDR3 DNA: TGTGCCGGAGGACAGGTGGGAAACACCATATATTTT
CDR3 protein: CAGGQVGNTIYF

D gene: .
J gene: TRBJ2-3
clone size: .
V gene: TRBV9
CDR3 DNA: TGTGCCAGCAGCGTAGAGGGGGGGCGAACAGATACGCAGTATTTT
CDR3 protein: CASSVEGGRTDTQYF

D gene: .
J gene: TRBJ2-3
clone size: .
V gene: TRBV7-3
CDR3 DNA: TGTGCCAGCAGGGCGGCCCCAGGGGGCACAGATACGCAGTATTTT
CDR3 protein: CASRAAPGGTDTQYF

D gene: .
J gene: TRBJ1-2
clone size: .
V gene: TRBV2
CDR3 DNA: TGTGCCAGCATTCCGGGTGGGGGACCGGGTACCTTC
CDR3 protein: CASIPGGGPGTF

D gene: .
J gene: TRBJ2-6
clone size: .
V gene: TRBV4-3
CDR3 DNA: TGCGCCAGCAGCCAAGGCCGGGCAGGACCGAGCTCTGGGGCCAACGTCCTGACTTTC
CDR3 protein: CASSQGRAGPSSGANVLTF

D gene: .
J gene: TRBJ1-1
clone size: .
V gene: TRBV18
CDR3 DNA: TGTGCCAGCTCACCATACGGGGGCATGAACACTGAAGCTTTCTTT
CDR3 protein: CASSPYGGMNTEAFF

D gene: TRBD1
J gene: TRBJ1-4
clone size: .
V gene: TRBV5-1
CDR3 DNA: TGCGCCAGCAGCTTCGACAGGGTTAATGAAAAACTGTTTTTT
CDR3 protein: CASSFDRVNEKLFF

D gene: .
J gene: TRBJ2-3
clone size: .
V gene: TRBV15
CDR3 DNA: TGTGCCACCAGCAGAGGTCCGGTTTTGGAGGGGGAAGGCACAGATACGCAGTATTTT
CDR3 protein: CATSRGPVLEGEGTDTQYF

D gene: TRBD1
J gene: TRBJ1-2
clone size: .
V gene: TRBV4-1
CDR3 DNA: TGCGCCAGCAGCCAAGAACCTAGGACAGGGCTTCGCTATGGCTACACCTTC
CDR3 protein: CASSQEPRTGLRYGYTF

D gene: .
J gene: TRBJ2-7
clone size: .
V gene: TRBV29-1
CDR3 DNA: TGCAGCGTTGAAGATGCGGGGCAGGGGGGGACCTACGAGCAGTACTTC
CDR3 protein: CSVEDAGQGGTYEQYF

D gene: TRBD1
J gene: TRBJ1-2
clone size: .
V gene: TRBV11-2
CDR3 DNA: TGTGCCAGCAGCATCGGGGACAGGGGGCGTCTACATAACTATGGCTACACCTTC
CDR3 protein: CASSIGDRGRLHNYGYTF

D gene: .
J gene: TRBJ1-1
clone size: .
V gene: TRBV19
CDR3 DNA: TGTGCCAGTAGTTGGGGCAGCTTAAACACTGAAGCTTTCTTT
CDR3 protein: CASSWGSLNTEAFF

D gene: .
J gene: TRBJ1-4
clone size: .
V gene: TRBV4-3
CDR3 DNA: TGCGCCAGCAGCCCCCGGGCCAATGAAAAACTGTTTTTT
CDR3 protein: CASSPRANEKLFF

D gene: .
J gene: TRBJ2-7
clone size: .
V gene: TRBV6-6
CDR3 DNA: TGTGCCAGCAGCTCGAGGTGGGACGGGGGCCAGTACTTC
CDR3 protein: CASSSRWDGGQYF

D gene: TRBD1
J gene: TRBJ2-1
clone size: .
V gene: TRBV9
CDR3 DNA: TGTGCCAGCAGCCCAACGGGGACAGGGCAATACAATGAGCAGTTCTTC
CDR3 protein: CASSPTGTGQYNEQFF

D gene: .
J gene: TRBJ1-4
clone size: .
V gene: TRBV7-2
CDR3 DNA: TGTGCCAGCAGCTTAGTGGGGGAGAGGGGTGAAAAACTGTTTTTT
CDR3 protein: CASSLVGERGEKLFF

D gene: .
J gene: TRBJ1-4
clone size: .
V gene: TRBV28
CDR3 DNA: TGTGCCAGCAGTTTAATTGCTAAGAGGGAAAAACTGTTTTTT
CDR3 protein: CASSLIAKREKLFF

D gene: .
J gene: TRBJ2-3
clone size: .
V gene: TRBV28
CDR3 DNA: TGTGCCAGCAGTTCCGCGCGCCGGGAGGATACGCAGTATTTT
CDR3 protein: CASSSARREDTQYF

D gene: .
J gene: TRBJ2-3
clone size: .
V gene: TRBV7-7
CDR3 DNA: TGTGCCAGCAGCCAAGGACAGGAGGGGGATACGCAGTATTTT
CDR3 protein: CASSQGQEGDTQYF

D gene: TRBD2
J gene: TRBJ2-5
clone size: .
V gene: TRBV29-1
CDR3 DNA: TGCACCACGGGACTAGCGGGAGCAGAGACCCAGTACTTC
CDR3 protein: CTTGLAGAETQYF

D gene: TRBD2
J gene: TRBJ2-7
clone size: .
V gene: TRBV13
CDR3 DNA: TGTGCCAGCAGCTTAGCCCAGACTAGCGCCTACGAGCAGTACTTC
CDR3 protein: CASSLAQTSAYEQYF

D gene: TRBD2
J gene: TRBJ2-5
clone size: .
V gene: TRBV10-3
CDR3 DNA: TGTGCCATCAGTGAGTCGGCAAGTAGCGGGCCTCGGGAGACCCAGTACTTC
CDR3 protein: CAISESASSGPRETQYF

D gene: .
J gene: TRBJ2-1
clone size: .
V gene: TRBV28
CDR3 DNA: TGTGCCAGCAGTCCGAGCGGTTCGGGGTACAATGAGCAGTTCTTC
CDR3 protein: CASSPSGSGYNEQFF